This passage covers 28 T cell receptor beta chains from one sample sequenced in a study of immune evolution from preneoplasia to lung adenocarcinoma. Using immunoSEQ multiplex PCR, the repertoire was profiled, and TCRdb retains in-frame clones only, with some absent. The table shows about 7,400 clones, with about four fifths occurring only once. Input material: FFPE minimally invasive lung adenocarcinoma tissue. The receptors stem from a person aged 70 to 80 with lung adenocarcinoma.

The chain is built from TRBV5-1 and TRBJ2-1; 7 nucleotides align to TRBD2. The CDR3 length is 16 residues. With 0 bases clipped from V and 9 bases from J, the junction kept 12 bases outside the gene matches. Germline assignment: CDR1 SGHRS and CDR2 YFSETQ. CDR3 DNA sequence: TGCGCCAGCAGCTTGGTTGGGGGAGGGCCCTCGAGTGAGCAGTTCTTC. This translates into CASSLVGGGPSSEQFF.

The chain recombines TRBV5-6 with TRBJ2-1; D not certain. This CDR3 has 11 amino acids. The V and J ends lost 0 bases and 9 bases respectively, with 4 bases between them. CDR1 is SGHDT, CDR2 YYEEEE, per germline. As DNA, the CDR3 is TGTGCCAGCAGCTTGGTGGGTGAGCAGTTCTTC. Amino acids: CASSLVGEQFF.

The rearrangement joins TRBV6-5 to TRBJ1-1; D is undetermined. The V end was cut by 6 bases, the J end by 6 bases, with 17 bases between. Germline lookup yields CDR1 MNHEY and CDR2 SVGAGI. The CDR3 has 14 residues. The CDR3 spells CASSTTTPRSEAFF. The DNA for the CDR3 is TGTGCCAGCAGCACAACAACACCGAGATCTGAAGCTTTCTTT.

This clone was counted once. CDR3 region: CASSSLTGTQETQYF. The CDR3 DNA sequence: TGTGCCAGCAGCTCCTTGACAGGGACCCAAGAGACCCAGTACTTC. The chain recombines TRBV7-8 with TRBJ2-5; 7 bases line up with TRBD1. CDR3 size: 15 residues. Germline CDR1 SGHVS, CDR2 FQNEAQ. Unmatched junction bases numbered 6, after V lost 4 bases and J lost 1 base.

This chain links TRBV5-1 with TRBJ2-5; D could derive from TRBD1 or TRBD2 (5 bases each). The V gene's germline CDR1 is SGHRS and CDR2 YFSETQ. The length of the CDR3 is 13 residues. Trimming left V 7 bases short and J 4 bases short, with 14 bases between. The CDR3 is CASVGGGGETQYF. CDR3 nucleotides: TGCGCCAGCGTCGGTGGGGGTGGAGAGACCCAGTACTTC.

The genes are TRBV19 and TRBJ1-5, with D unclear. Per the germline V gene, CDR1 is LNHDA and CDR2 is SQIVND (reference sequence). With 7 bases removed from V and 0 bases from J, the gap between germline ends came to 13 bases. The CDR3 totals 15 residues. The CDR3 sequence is CASKETYLSNQPQHF. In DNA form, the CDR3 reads TGTGCCAGTAAGGAGACATACCTTAGCAATCAGCCCCAGCATTTT.

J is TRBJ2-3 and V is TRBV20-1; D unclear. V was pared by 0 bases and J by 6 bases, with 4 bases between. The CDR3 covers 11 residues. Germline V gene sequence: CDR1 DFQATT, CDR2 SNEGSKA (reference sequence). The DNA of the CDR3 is TGCAGTGCTAGAGATTACGATACGCAGTATTTT. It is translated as CSARDYDTQYF.

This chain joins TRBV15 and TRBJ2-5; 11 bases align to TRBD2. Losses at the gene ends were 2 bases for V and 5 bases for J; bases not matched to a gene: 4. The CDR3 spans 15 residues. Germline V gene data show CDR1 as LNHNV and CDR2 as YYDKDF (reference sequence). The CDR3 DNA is TGTGCCACCAGCAGACAGACTAGCGGGATTGAGACCCAGTACTTC. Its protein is CATSRQTSGIETQYF.

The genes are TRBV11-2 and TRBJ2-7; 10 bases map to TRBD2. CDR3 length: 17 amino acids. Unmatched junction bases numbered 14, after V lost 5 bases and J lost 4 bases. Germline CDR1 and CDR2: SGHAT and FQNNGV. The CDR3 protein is CASSTSTTSGIPYEQYF. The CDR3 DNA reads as TGTGCCAGCAGCACCTCGACTACTAGCGGGATCCCATACGAGCAGTACTTC.

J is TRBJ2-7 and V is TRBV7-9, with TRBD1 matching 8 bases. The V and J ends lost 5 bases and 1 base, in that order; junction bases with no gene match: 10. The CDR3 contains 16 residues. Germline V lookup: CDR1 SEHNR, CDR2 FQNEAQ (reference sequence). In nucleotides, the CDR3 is TGTGCCAGCAGCCGTGCAGGGGGCGTTGGGTCCTACGAGCAGTACTTC. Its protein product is CASSRAGGVGSYEQYF.

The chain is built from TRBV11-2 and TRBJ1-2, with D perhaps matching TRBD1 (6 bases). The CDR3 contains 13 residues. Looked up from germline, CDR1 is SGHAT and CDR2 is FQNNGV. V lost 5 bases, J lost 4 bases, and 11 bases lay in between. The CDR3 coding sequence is TGTGCCAGCAGCCGGGACATCGGCTATGGCTACACCTTC. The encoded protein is CASSRDIGYGYTF.

CDR3 nucleotides: TGTGCCAGCAGCCCCGAGGAGGTTACGTACGAGCAGTACTTC. It specifies CASSPEEVTYEQYF. The chain couples TRBV11-1 to TRBJ2-7; D might be TRBD2 (5 bases). The germline V gene encodes CDR1 SGHAT and CDR2 FQDESV (reference sequence). This CDR3 is built from 14 residues. Trimming took 5 bases from V and 4 from J, leaving 15 bases between them.

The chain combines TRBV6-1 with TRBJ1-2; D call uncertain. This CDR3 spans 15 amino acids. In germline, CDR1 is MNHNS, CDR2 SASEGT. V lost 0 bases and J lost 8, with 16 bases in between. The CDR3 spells CASSEAFVGFRGYTF. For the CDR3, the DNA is TGTGCCAGCAGTGAAGCATTCGTGGGGTTTCGGGGCTACACCTTC.

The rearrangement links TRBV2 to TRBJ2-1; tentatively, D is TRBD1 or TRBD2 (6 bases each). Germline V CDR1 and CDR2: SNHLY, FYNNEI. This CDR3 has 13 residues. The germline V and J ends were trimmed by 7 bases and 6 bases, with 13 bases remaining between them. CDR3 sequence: CASTEGGLNEQFF. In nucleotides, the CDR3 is TGTGCCAGCACTGAGGGGGGACTCAATGAGCAGTTCTTC.

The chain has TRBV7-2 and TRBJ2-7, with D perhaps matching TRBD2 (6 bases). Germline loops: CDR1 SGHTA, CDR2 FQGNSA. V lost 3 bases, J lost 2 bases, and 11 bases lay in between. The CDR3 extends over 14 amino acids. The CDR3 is CASSLTGGAYEQYF. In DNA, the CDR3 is TGTGCCAGCAGCTTGACCGGGGGAGCCTACGAGCAGTACTTC.

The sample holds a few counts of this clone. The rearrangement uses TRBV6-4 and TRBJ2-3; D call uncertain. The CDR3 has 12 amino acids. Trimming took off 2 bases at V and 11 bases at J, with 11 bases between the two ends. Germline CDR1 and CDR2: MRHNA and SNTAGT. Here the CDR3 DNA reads TGTGCCAGCAGTGACCAAGGGCACGTGCAGTATTTT. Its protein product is CASSDQGHVQYF.

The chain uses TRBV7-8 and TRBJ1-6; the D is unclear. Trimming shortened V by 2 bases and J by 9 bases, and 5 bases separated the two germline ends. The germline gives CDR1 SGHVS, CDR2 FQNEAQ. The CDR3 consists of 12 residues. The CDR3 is CASSLLISPLHF. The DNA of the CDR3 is TGTGCCAGCAGCTTATTAATTTCACCCCTCCACTTT.

In DNA form, the CDR3 reads TGTGCGTCCCCTGGTGAGCAGTTCTTC. Amino acids: CASPGEQFF. The chain employs TRBV28 and TRBJ2-1; D unresolved. The germline V gene has CDR1 MDHEN and CDR2 SYDVKM. The CDR3 loop spans 9 amino acids.

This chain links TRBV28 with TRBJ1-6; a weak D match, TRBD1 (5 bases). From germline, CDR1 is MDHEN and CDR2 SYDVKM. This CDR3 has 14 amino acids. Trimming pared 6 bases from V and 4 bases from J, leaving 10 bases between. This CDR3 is CASRGTAYNSPLHF. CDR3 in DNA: TGTGCCAGCAGAGGGACCGCGTATAATTCACCCCTCCACTTT.

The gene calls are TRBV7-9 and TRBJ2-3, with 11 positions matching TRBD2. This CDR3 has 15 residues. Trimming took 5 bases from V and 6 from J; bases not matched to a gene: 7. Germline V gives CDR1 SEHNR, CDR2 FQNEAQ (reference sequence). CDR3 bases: TGTGCCAGCAGCCCGCGAACTAGCGGGAGTGATACGCAGTATTTT. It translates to CASSPRTSGSDTQYF.

The CDR3, as DNA: TGTGCCAGCAGCAAAGCTCGGGAGAGCTCCTACAATGAGCAGTTCTTC. Residues: CASSKARESSYNEQFF. The chain joins TRBV21-1 to TRBJ2-1; the D call TRBD2 from the table was never checked on the DNA. TRBV21-1 is a documented pseudogene. CDR3 size: 16 residues.

The chain's CDR3 is CASKQGLGSPLHF. DNA of the CDR3: TGTGCCAGTAAACAGGGGCTGGGCTCACCCCTCCACTTT. The chain uses TRBV19 and TRBJ1-6; 7 bases agree with TRBD1. The CDR3 is 13 amino acids. Trimming cost V 7 bases and J 10 bases; bases outside gene matches: 7. Germline CDR1 is LNHDA and CDR2 is SQIVND (reference sequence).

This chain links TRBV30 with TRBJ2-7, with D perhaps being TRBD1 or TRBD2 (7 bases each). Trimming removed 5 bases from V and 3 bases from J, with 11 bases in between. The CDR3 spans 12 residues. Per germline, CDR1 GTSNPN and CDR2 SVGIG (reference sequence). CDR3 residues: CAWGRDSYEQYF. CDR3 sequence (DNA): TGTGCCTGGGGGAGGGACAGCTACGAGCAGTACTTC.

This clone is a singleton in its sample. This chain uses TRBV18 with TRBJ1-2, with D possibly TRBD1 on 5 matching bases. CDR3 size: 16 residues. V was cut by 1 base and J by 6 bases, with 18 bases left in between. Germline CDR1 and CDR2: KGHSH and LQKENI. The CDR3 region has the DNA TGTGCCAGCTCACCACTACCCGGGACGGAGAAGGATGGCTACACCTTC. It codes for CASSPLPGTEKDGYTF.

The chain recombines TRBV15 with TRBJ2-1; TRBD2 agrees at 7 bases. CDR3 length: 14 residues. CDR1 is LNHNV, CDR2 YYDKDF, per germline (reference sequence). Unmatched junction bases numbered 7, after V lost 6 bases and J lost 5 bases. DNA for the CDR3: TGTGCCACCAGTTCTAGCGGACCCAACAATGAGCAGTTCTTC. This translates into CATSSSGPNNEQFF.

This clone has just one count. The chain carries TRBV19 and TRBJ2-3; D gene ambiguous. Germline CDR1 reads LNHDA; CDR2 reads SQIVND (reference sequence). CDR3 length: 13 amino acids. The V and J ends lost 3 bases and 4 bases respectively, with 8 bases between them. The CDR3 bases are TGTGCCAGTAGTATGGGCTGGGCAGATACGCAGTATTTT. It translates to CASSMGWADTQYF.

CDR3 in amino acids: CASSLFTDMNTEAFF. The CDR3 DNA sequence: TGTGCCAGCAGCTTGTTTACAGACATGAACACTGAAGCTTTCTTT. The V call is TRBV5-8, the J call TRBJ1-1; D is uncertain. V shed 1 base and J shed 0 bases, with 10 bases lying between them. The CDR3 covers 15 residues. The germline CDR1 and CDR2 sequences are SGHTS and YDEGEE.

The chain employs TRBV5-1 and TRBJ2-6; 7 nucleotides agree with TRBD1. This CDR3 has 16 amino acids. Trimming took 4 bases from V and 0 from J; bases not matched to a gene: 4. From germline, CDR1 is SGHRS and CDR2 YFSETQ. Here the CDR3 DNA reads TGCGCCAGCAGCCCGTGGGACAGCTCTGGGGCCAACGTCCTGACTTTC. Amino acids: CASSPWDSSGANVLTF.